This TCR beta chain was captured in a study of blood T cell repertoires in COVID-19. Per the germline V gene, CDR1 is MNHEY and CDR2 is SVGEGT. The CDR3 is 13 amino acids. V shed 5 bases and J shed 5 bases, with 12 bases lying between them. Using immunoSEQ multiplex PCR, the repertoire was profiled, and TCRdb retains in-frame clones only, with some absent. The sample lists tens of thousands of clones, 85% to 90% seen once, with 7% to 8.5% in the top ten. V is TRBV6-2 or TRBV6-3 and J is TRBJ2-5; possibly TRBD1 for D (6 bases). The sample was peripheral blood. This clonotype originated in a human donor in a cohort sampled during active COVID-19. CDR3 region: CASSKGQLETQYF. CDR3 bases: TGTGCCAGCAGTAAGGGACAATTGGAGACCCAGTACTTC.